This T cell receptor (beta chain) was found in a study of Graves' ophthalmopathy and Graves' hyperthyroidism. The study, taken as a whole, reports: Ophthalmopathy progression prediction by the model yielded a sensitivity of 55% to 71% and a specificity of approximately 72%.

Germline V CDR1 and CDR2: SGHAT, FQNNGV. The CDR3 extends over 16 amino acids. V lost 1 base to trimming and J lost 5 bases, with 17 bases between them. Investigators amplified TCR beta CDR3 regions from RNA transcripts. HTBI primers were used in a first-round RT-PCR, which preceded a second-round multiplex PCR. Using its own MiXCR run on the multiplex PCR reads, TCRdb lists one record per CDR3 protein. This table has about 740,000 distinct CDR3 sequences, roughly 40% appearing once. There are a few counts of this clonotype. The antigen is unknown. Other autoimmune disease, uncontrolled infection, pregnancy and lactation led to exclusion.

The sequencing input was peripheral blood. The chain carries TRBV11-2 and TRBJ2-5; the D call may be TRBD1 or TRBD2 (6 bases each). The clonotype was recovered from an adult man with Graves' ophthalmopathy. This CDR3 reads CASSLGLGGSGETQYF. Written as DNA, the CDR3 is TGTGCCAGCAGCTTAGGGCTAGGGGGGTCGGGGGAGACCCAGTACTTC.